The source of this T cell receptor beta chain is a study of T cell repertoires in cytomegalovirus infection. Study-level background: Public TCR beta signatures were indicative of both CMV infection and a matching HLA type.

Study-wide results and limits: Dominating the ex vivo response were HLA-C-restricted CMV-specific TCR beta clonotypes. Accumulated public TCR beta family frequency recognized individuals carrying CMV together with the relevant HLA.

TCRdb re-called the reads through MiXCR, storing one row per CDR3 protein. The table shows 160,000 or so distinct CDR3 sequences, with roughly a quarter occurring only once. A remark on this clonotype: What it binds is unknown.

CDR1 is LGHDT, CDR2 YNNKEL, per germline (reference sequence). The trim removed 5 bases at V and 10 bases at J, leaving 9 bases unmatched. The CDR3 contains 13 residues. Source material: PBMCs. The origin of this receptor is a human donor in good health (CMV status not recorded). Some clones in this sample may be carry-over from other donors' samples. The V gene is TRBV3-1, the J gene TRBJ1-1, with 8 bases aligning to TRBD1. The CDR3 region is CASSMGQARGAFF. CDR3 nucleotides: TGTGCCAGCAGCATGGGACAGGCCCGCGGAGCTTTCTTT.